This T cell receptor beta chain was identified during a study of T cells in Graves' hyperthyroidism and ophthalmopathy. The V gene lost 10 bases and the J gene lost 13 bases, with 15 bases spanning the gap. Germline V lookup: CDR1 MNHNS, CDR2 SASEGT. The CDR3 is 10 residues long. What was amplified from RNA transcripts were TCR beta CDR3 regions. In the first-round RT-PCR of the TCR CDR3, the HTBI primer set was used. Using its own MiXCR run on the multiplex PCR reads, TCRdb lists one record per CDR3 protein. The repertoire consists of some 720,000 distinct CDR3 sequences, with around 15% occurring once and the leading ten covering approximately 8%. Those with hyperthyroidism were 18 to 65 years old, newly diagnosed, and ill for under 2 months. PBMCs were sourced from roughly 9.7 ml fresh peripheral blood. General observations from the study: Within blood appeared most thyroid clonotypes that had expanded above 0.001. Prediction of ophthalmopathy progression came a median roughly 6.4 months pre-onset.

In its sample, this clonotype was seen a few times. The antigen remains unidentified. The sequenced material came from blood. This sequence originates from a man aged 18 to 35 with Graves' hyperthyroidism. The chain employs TRBV6-1 and TRBJ2-3; a possible D gene is TRBD2 (6 bases). In DNA form, the CDR3 reads TGTGCCACCGGGGGATTTTCGGAGTATTTT. Translating gives CATGGFSEYF.